This T cell receptor beta chain was sequenced in a study of cytomegalovirus exposure and HLA in healthy donors (dated 2017 in TCRdb). Context from the whole study: In an earlier analysis of approximately 640 of the donors, about 260 Gb of sequence data and 120 million or so unique TCR beta sequences from 150 million to 200 million T cells were reported. Donor age, sex, ethnicity and CMV serostatus were compiled alongside the repertoire data. Because of strong linkage in the cohort, five DR-DQ haplotypes were treated as single units for association and clustering. Rather than using new phenotypic data, the later analysis identified candidate immune exposures from TCR beta sequences and from how often those sequences occurred across donors. Among some 400 genotyped donors of the cohort, an average of approximately 240,000 unique TCR beta nucleotide sequences was sequenced per donor, of which about 18% were non-productive. Among the roughly 430 genotyped donors, around 81% belonged to the genetic ancestry cluster associated with self-reported Caucasian donors. All discovery cohort repertoires had been generated on a single sequencing platform. Genome-wide SNP genotypes for about 65% of the 666 donors were used in a later genetic analysis, which treated that subset as a discovery cohort. HLA typing covered class I and class II loci at four-digit resolution. The study was designed to test whether signatures of past pathogen exposure could be identified by cataloging public T cell receptors. To study patterns of TCR occurrence, a later analysis re-analyzed previously published TCR beta repertoires from 500 to 850 donors and added high-resolution HLA genotyping. Typing coverage varied by locus: roughly 620-640 donors for A, B, C, DRB1 and DQB1; approximately 560 for DQA1; around 610 for DPA1; around 490 for DPB1. Along with the roughly 700-subject first cohort, a separate validation cohort of roughly 110 different subjects was used. An earlier analysis of fewer than 700 of the donors applied high-throughput TCR beta sequencing to assess whether each TCR beta V gene segment acted as functional or pseudogenic. The study used immunosequencing to profile the T cell repertoires of several hundred subjects and linked those repertoires to cytomegalovirus serostatus. Approximately 300 gigabases of sequencing data and around 85 million unique TCR sequences made up an early release that covered approximately 700 HLA-typed donors. To predict cytomegalovirus infection status, the study combined high-throughput TCR immunosequencing, statistical association of individual TCRs with disease status, and machine learning.

For this clone: Its target antigen remains unknown. No base-level quality is on record; no much larger clone is a single base apart.

The cohort consisted of 670 or so healthy bone marrow donors. At the time of sampling, all cohort members were nominally healthy, though unrecorded immune exposures were likely present. The donor tested CMV seronegative, placing the donor among the approximately 400 seronegative members of the cohort. A peripheral blood sample was collected from each donor, and TCR beta sequencing was performed on peripheral blood mononuclear cells. Genomic DNA was extracted from the blood cell samples with the Qiagen DNeasy Blood Extraction Kit. The paper as a whole reports these results and caveats: In vitro tests confirmed that a few of the cytomegalovirus-associated TCR beta chains recognize cytomegalovirus antigens. A later analysis found that most CMV-associated TCR beta chains appeared HLA-restricted, with HLA associations seemingly driven largely by CMV exposure. According to a later analysis, TCR association rates differed among HLA loci, with DRB1 alleles showing the most associated TCRs and HLA-C alleles showing the fewest. In the study, about 150 TCR beta chains were listed as associated with cytomegalovirus. Because some donors lacked HLA typing at each locus, the association tests relied only on the typed subset. An earlier analysis of 450 to 750 of the donors showed that most TCR beta V segments appeared in productive rearrangements either about 87% or about 30% of the time, which broadly matched IMGT annotations. Compared with the roughly 700-donor mean, donors in an Asian-associated ancestry cluster had fewer N-insertions in productive TCRs, according to a later genetic analysis. A further reported finding was that TCR beta sequences accurately predicted the HLA-A and HLA-B alleles for most subjects in the first cohort. For the cohort, immune exposure information was limited to CMV serostatus. Specific HLA alleles were associated with 15,000 to 20,000 TCR beta sequences at a false discovery rate of 0.05 in a later analysis. Because counts were too low, 15 or so rarely observed V segments, including chromosome 9 orphons, were excluded from the earlier analysis of around 640 of the donors. Correlated functional status among segregating V segments might be attributable to linkage disequilibrium, but an unknown experimental factor could not be ruled out. Compared with equally common non-associated chains, HLA-associated TCR beta chains in a later analysis were more clonally expanded and had lower generation probabilities. Sequencing depth was assumed to be roughly uniform across donors in the presence/absence analyses, though that assumption may not hold. Because the 87-base-pair reads could not distinguish some IMGT-functional V segments, including TRBV6-2 and TRBV6-3, those segments were excluded. Most TCR sequences were seen in very few donors, while some public TCRs were found in many individuals. A later genetic analysis associated a missense DCLRE1C variant with V-gene and J-gene trimming of TCR beta chains, and an independent cohort replicated the association. In both the original and validation cohorts, the classifier was reported to diagnose cytomegalovirus status with high specificity and sensitivity. The authors suggested that the approach could potentially be generalized to other disease states and immunological phenotypes. A cluster of highly shared sequence variants was judged likely to represent a technical artifact of the sequencing pipeline. A later analysis reported that several top co-occurrence clusters appeared linked to parvovirus B19, influenza, CMV and Epstein-Barr virus. Strong co-occurrence of HLA alleles, especially DR and DQ, made assigning TCR associations to individual alleles difficult. The cohort was sequenced for TCR beta chains only, and without alpha or paired-chain data the features that could be detected were limited.

Library construction relied on the immunoSEQ multiplex PCR assay. A mixture of 60 forward primers for TCR Vbeta segments and 13 reverse primers for TCR Jbeta segments was used in the multiplex PCR. The CDR3 region of rearranged TCR beta genes was amplified from genomic DNA with a multiplex PCR assay. The Illumina HiSeq System was used to sequence the amplified TCR beta libraries as 87-base-pair reads. In the authors' own workflow: In a later analysis, some 80 million unique TCR beta chains were counted across the 690 or so repertoires, and roughly 11 million of these chains were shared by at least two donors. Raw reads were error-corrected and collapsed into unique sequences with a nearest-neighbor algorithm that merged closely related sequences to remove PCR and sequencing errors. V, D and J gene segments were assigned by aligning CDR3 sequences to IMGT reference sequences. For a sequence to be retained, a match of at least six nucleotides to both a V gene segment and a J gene segment was required. Rearrangements were called productive when the CDR3 lacked stop codons and stayed in frame with V and J; all others were non-productive. Following IMGT convention, CDR3 was defined as the stretch from the second conserved V-encoded cysteine up to the conserved J-encoded phenylalanine. The earlier analysis of some 540 of the donors excluded any sequence lacking an unambiguous match to a single V gene segment. In an earlier analysis of several hundred of the donors, V segments were called functional above 56.7% productive rearrangements and were called segregating when the between-donor standard deviation exceeded 5%. A statistical classification framework was built to diagnose cytomegalovirus status from the catalog of TCR beta chain sequences. V and J gene assignment, in a later analysis, came from comparing TCR nucleotide sequences with IMGT/GENE-DB human TR gene sequences. Using the TCRdist pipeline, a later analysis assigned CDR3 sequences along with most-parsimonious VDJ recombination scenarios. A later analysis defined each TCR beta chain by its CDR3 amino acid sequence plus V-gene family, and excluded reads lacking a unique V-gene family. As a way to deal with suspected cross-contamination and a sequencing artifact, a later analysis dropped 450 to 600 nucleotide sequences that were highly shared and had low generation probability. In a later analysis, a clonal expansion index for each public chain was calculated from normalized within-repertoire ranks of inferred template counts. Generation probabilities in a later analysis came from a VDJ recombination model fitted to out-of-frame rearrangements, and those results were checked against IGoR. Hypergeometric tests were used in a later analysis to score TCR-TCR, TCR-HLA and TCR-CMV co-occurrence, with a repertoire-size bias correction applied to the TCR pairs. False discovery rates were estimated in a later analysis by permuting HLA or CMV assignments 20 times. A later analysis grouped co-occurring TCRs with DBSCAN, adding TCRdist sequence similarity when clustering within HLA-allele-positive subsets. Co-occurrence clustering excluded repertoires with fewer than 30,000 or more than 120,000 public chains, plus five with anomalous nucleotide sharing. TCRdb holds this immuneACCESS table with in-frame rearrangements only. Some clones are missing; in checked studies, unresolved V genes explain under half, and the rest has no known cause. The DNA gave D and trimming, while V, J and clone size come from that table. In all, the sample holds over 65,000 clones, and about 78% of those were seen once. About 3.5% of the sample belongs to the ten largest clones.

The junction shows trimming of 4 bases on V and 5 bases on J, and the gene matches do not reach 4 bases of it. The germline V gene yields SGHRS for CDR1 and YFSETQ for CDR2. The CDR3 contains 13 residues, cysteine and phenylalanine counted. Only CDR3 DNA is held: 39 bases, read in frame from base 1. This receptor chain uses TRBV5-1 and TRBJ2-7; the junction holds 9 bases that match TRBD1. This TCR came from a man over 45 in good health and CMV-seronegative. Sequenced sample: PBMCs. The nucleotide sequence reads as follows: TGCGCCAGCAGCGTGGGACAGGGTAACGAGCAGTACTTC. It translates to CASSVGQGNEQYF.